One sample yielded the 20 T cell receptor beta chains listed below, sequenced in a study of blood T cell repertoires in COVID-19. Assay used: immunoSEQ multiplex PCR; TCRdb lists only in-frame clones, some missing. Among 260,000 or so clones listed, roughly 87% were seen once. The sample was PBMCs or T cells enriched from blood (not recorded which). The receptor set was obtained from a woman in her twenties or thirties with acute COVID-19.

The chain combines TRBV10-3 with TRBJ1-2; D may be TRBD1 (5 bases). This CDR3 region has 11 residues. Trimming left V 4 bases short and J 7 bases short, with 7 bases between. Germline V gives CDR1 ENHRY, CDR2 SYGVKD. In nucleotides, the CDR3 is TGTGCCATCAGTGGGGGCGCTGGCTACACCTTC. It encodes CAISGGAGYTF.

There are many counts of this clone. J is TRBJ2-1 and V is TRBV5-1; 8 bases line up with TRBD1. CDR3 length: 14 amino acids. Unmatched junction bases numbered 6, after V lost 2 bases and J lost 8 bases. The germline CDR1 and CDR2 sequences are SGHRS and YFSETQ. CDR3 in amino acids: CASSLRQGLDEQFF. CDR3 sequence (DNA): TGCGCCAGCAGCTTAAGACAGGGGTTAGATGAGCAGTTCTTC.

V usage is TRBV25-1 and J usage is TRBJ2-7, with D maybe TRBD2 (5 bases). Deletions cut 1 base from V and 2 bases from J, with 9 bases between. Germline V lookup: CDR1 MGHDK, CDR2 SYGVNS. The CDR3 extends over 14 amino acids. The CDR3 protein is CASSEFGGTYEQYF. CDR3 nucleotides: TGTGCCAGCAGTGAATTCGGAGGTACCTACGAGCAGTACTTC.

V and J are TRBV3-1 (or the pseudogene TRBV3-2) and TRBJ1-2; the D is unclear. V gave up 2 bases and J gave up 8 bases, with 24 bases separating them. This CDR3 is built from 17 residues. CDR1 and CDR2 (germline): LGHDT, YNNKEL (reference sequence). The CDR3 reads CASSQYKSVSPHVGYTF. CDR3 nucleotide sequence: TGTGCCAGCAGCCAATATAAGTCGGTTTCTCCTCACGTGGGCTACACCTTC.

The chain couples TRBV9 to TRBJ2-1, with 10 bases matching TRBD1. Germline V gene lookup returns CDR1 SGDLS and CDR2 YYNGEE. The CDR3 runs 16 residues. Trimming at V came to 4 bases and at J to 9 bases, leaving 13 bases not matched to a gene. CDR3 sequence reads: CASSPSVGDRGSEQFF. The CDR3 bases are TGTGCCAGCAGCCCCTCAGTTGGGGACAGGGGCAGTGAGCAGTTCTTC.

This chain links TRBV5-5 with TRBJ1-4; 9 positions match TRBD1. Germline CDR1 is SGHKS and CDR2 is YYEKEE (reference sequence). There are 16 residues in the CDR3. After removal of 0 bases from V and 7 bases from J, the junction contained 7 bases not matched to a gene. CDR3 nucleotide sequence: TGTGCCAGCAGCTTGGCCAGGACAGGGGAGGGTGAAAAACTGTTTTTT. It translates to CASSLARTGEGEKLFF.

This chain's CDR3 is CASSSGPNTEAFF. For the CDR3, the DNA is TGTGCCAGCAGCTCCGGTCCGAACACTGAAGCTTTCTTT. The chain recombines TRBV9 with TRBJ1-1; D call uncertain. The V end was cut by 4 bases, the J end by 1 base, with 8 bases between. Germline CDR1 SGDLS, CDR2 YYNGEE. The CDR3 is 13 residues long. Looking up the rest from reference TRBV9 and TRBJ1-1 gives the full variable domain: DSGVTQTPKHLITATGQRVTLRCSPRSGDLSVYWYQQSLDQGLQFLIQYYNGEERAKGNILERFSAQQFPDLHSELNLSSLELGDSALYFCASSSGPNTEAFFGQGTRLTVV.

This clone was detected only once. The V call is TRBV5-1, the J call TRBJ1-2; perhaps TRBD1 as D (6 bases). V shed 0 bases and J shed 13 bases, with 16 bases lying between them. Germline values: CDR1 SGHRS, CDR2 YFSETQ. This CDR3 region has 13 residues. The CDR3 protein is CASSLADRQDCTF. The CDR3 DNA is TGCGCCAGCAGCTTGGCCGATCGACAGGACTGCACCTTC.

Details on this clone: This CDR3 is also generated by other DNA sequences in the sample. The chain recombines TRBV3-1 (or the pseudogene TRBV3-2) with TRBJ2-1, with TRBD2 matching over 8 bases. V trimming: 2 bases; J trimming: 4 bases; junction bases outside the gene matches: 10. The germline V gene has CDR1 LGHDT and CDR2 YNNKEL (reference sequence). The CDR3 sequence is 17 residues long. The CDR3: CASSQRPPGGPYNEQFF. The DNA of the CDR3 is TGTGCCAGCAGCCAACGCCCTCCGGGGGGGCCGTACAATGAGCAGTTCTTC.

The table lists this clone with a count of one. The chain has TRBV2 and TRBJ1-1, with a possible D match to TRBD1 (5 bases). This CDR3 is built from 12 residues. V was cut by 7 bases and J by 8 bases, with 14 bases left in between. Per germline, CDR1 SNHLY and CDR2 FYNNEI. The CDR3 is CASTSRGVEAFF. The CDR3 DNA reads TGTGCCAGCACCTCCCGGGGGGTCGAAGCTTTCTTT.

In the case of this clone: At the DNA level, this CDR3 is encoded by other sequences in the same sample as well. This chain joins TRBV4-3 and TRBJ1-1, with unresolved D. This CDR3 has 14 residues. Trimming stripped 0 bases from V and 0 bases from J, with 5 bases between. The germline gives CDR1 LGHNA, CDR2 YSLEER. The CDR3 spells CASSQDRVNTEAFF. CDR3 nucleotides: TGCGCCAGCAGCCAAGATAGAGTGAACACTGAAGCTTTCTTT.

The genes are TRBV29-1 and TRBJ2-5; 13 positions agree with TRBD2. CDR1 and CDR2 from the germline V gene are SQVTM and ANQGSEA. V lost 3 bases to trimming and J lost 5 bases; unmatched junction nucleotides: 6. The CDR3 has 15 amino acids. The CDR3 DNA follows: TGCAGCGTTGACACTAGCGGGGGGGCTAGCGAGACCCAGTACTTC. Amino acids: CSVDTSGGASETQYF.

V usage is TRBV7-8 and J usage is TRBJ1-2; 7 nucleotides align to TRBD1. The V gene end was trimmed by 1 base and the J gene end by 4 bases; junction bases not matched to a gene: 6. CDR1 and CDR2 from the germline V gene are SGHVS and FQNEAQ. The CDR3 contains 15 residues. CDR3 residues: CASSLVGDSGYGYTF. DNA of the CDR3: TGTGCCAGCAGCTTAGTTGGGGACAGCGGCTATGGCTACACCTTC.

This chain joins TRBV2 and TRBJ1-5; D call uncertain. V gave up 3 bases and J gave up 15 bases, with 9 bases separating them. The CDR3 has 10 residues. Germline CDR1 reads SNHLY; CDR2 reads FYNNEI. CDR3: CASSDEDLHF. The CDR3 bases are TGTGCCAGCAGTGACGAGGATCTGCATTTT.

The V gene is TRBV6-6, the J gene TRBJ2-1, with 7 bases fitting TRBD1. V lost 7 bases, J lost 3 bases, and 6 bases stayed unmatched. CDR1 and CDR2 (germline): MNHNY, SVGAGI (reference sequence). The CDR3 contains 14 residues. CDR3 coding DNA: TGTGCCAGCACACCGGACAGGTACTACAATGAGCAGTTCTTC. Amino acids: CASTPDRYYNEQFF.

CDR3 bases: TGTGCCAGCAGTTACATCGAGTATACCGAGAGATATCTGGAAGAGACCCAGTACTTC. Amino acid sequence: CASSYIEYTERYLEETQYF. V and J are TRBV6-2 or TRBV6-3 and TRBJ2-5; D is ambiguous. The germline V gene has CDR1 MNHEY and CDR2 SVGEGT. Trimming took off 2 bases at V and 3 bases at J, with 25 bases between the two ends. The CDR3 runs to 19 residues.

The chain has TRBV27 and TRBJ2-1; D is perhaps TRBD1 (5 bases). This CDR3 has 14 amino acids. CDR1 and CDR2 from the germline V gene are MNHEY and SMNVEV (reference sequence). V was pared by 6 bases and J by 5 bases, with 14 bases between. CDR3 in DNA: TGTGCCAGCAGCCGACAGTTACCCAACAATGAGCAGTTCTTC. It yields the protein CASSRQLPNNEQFF.

The V call is TRBV11-2, the J call TRBJ1-4, with a possible D match to TRBD1 (6 bases). V was trimmed by 3 bases and J by 8 bases, leaving 10 bases between them. Germline V lookup: CDR1 SGHAT, CDR2 FQNNGV. The CDR3 is made up of 13 amino acids. CDR3 region: CASSLDRPEKLFF. In nucleotides, the CDR3 is TGTGCCAGCAGCTTGGACAGACCCGAAAAACTGTTTTTT.

The genes are TRBV30 and TRBJ1-1; D possibly corresponds to TRBD1 (5 bases). The germline CDR1 and CDR2 sequences are GTSNPN and SVGIG (reference sequence). CDR3 length: 12 amino acids. Trimming took off 3 bases at V and 4 bases at J, with 9 bases between the two ends. The CDR3, as DNA: TGTGCCTGGAGCGCAGGGCTCACTGAAGCTTTCTTT. Amino acid sequence: CAWSAGLTEAFF.

The chain employs TRBV2 and TRBJ1-1, with no clear D. The V end lost 6 bases, the J end lost 3 bases, and 11 bases lay between the germline ends. The germline gives CDR1 SNHLY, CDR2 FYNNEI. This CDR3 contains 13 residues. The CDR3 sequence: CASRRVGDTEAFF. CDR3 DNA: TGTGCCAGCAGGAGGGTTGGGGACACTGAAGCTTTCTTT.